Below, 15 T cell receptor beta chains from the same sample are listed, as sequenced in a study of CD8+ T cells in alopecia areata. Those with alopecia areata gave lesional scalp punch biopsies and peripheral blood. Following extraction, RNA underwent reverse transcription to cDNA, which served as the sequencing template. The table came from immunoSEQ multiplex PCR; TCRdb's copy has only in-frame clones and leaves some out. The top ten clones hold about 22% of a sample with some 12,000 clones, 60% of them seen once. Sequencing was carried out using skin. The receptors here all came from a human donor with alopecia areata.

The chain links TRBV13 to TRBJ1-4; D not resolved. The CDR3 covers 15 residues. Per the germline V gene, CDR1 is PRHDT and CDR2 is FYEKMQ (reference sequence). Trimming took 3 bases from V and 0 from J, leaving 8 bases between them. The CDR3: CASSLGIATNEKLFF. The CDR3 bases are TGTGCCAGCAGCTTGGGAATTGCAACTAATGAAAAACTGTTTTTT. The full variable domain, with the rest looked up from reference TRBV13 and TRBJ1-4, is AAGVIQSPRHLIKEKRETATLKCYPIPRHDTVYWYQQGPGQDPQFLISFYEKMQSDKGSIPDRFSAQQFSDYHSELNMSSLELGDSALYFCASSLGIATNEKLFFGSGTQLSVL.

This chain links TRBV18 with TRBJ2-1, with TRBD2 identical over 7 bases. Germline V gene data show CDR1 as KGHSH and CDR2 as LQKENI. Unmatched junction bases numbered 6, after V lost 3 bases and J lost 1 base. CDR3 length: 16 residues. This CDR3 reads CASSPAGVGSYNEQFF. The CDR3 bases are TGTGCCAGCTCACCCGCGGGAGTTGGATCCTACAATGAGCAGTTCTTC. Full variable domain (rest looked up from reference TRBV18 and TRBJ2-1): NAGVMQNPRHLVRRRGQEARLRCSPMKGHSHVYWYRQLPEEGLKFMVYLQKENIIDESGMPKERFSAEFPKEGPSILRIQQVVRGDSAAYFCASSPAGVGSYNEQFFGPGTRLTVL.

The table lists this clone with a count of one. One end of the junction fails to match germline, which may point to a read error. This chain connects TRBV7-2 to TRBJ2-5; 8 bases match TRBD2. Germline lookup yields CDR1 SGHTA and CDR2 FQGNSA. This CDR3 region has 13 residues. The CDR3 loop is CASSVAGQETQYF. The CDR3 region has the DNA TGTGCCAGCAGCGTAGCGGGGCAAGAGACCCAGTACTTC.

This chain connects TRBV9 to TRBJ2-1; 7 bases match TRBD2. V lost 0 bases to trimming and J lost 3 bases; unmatched junction nucleotides: 3. The CDR3 is 15 amino acids. CDR1 is SGDLS and CDR2 is YYNGEE in the germline V gene. The CDR3 nucleotides are TGTGCCAGCAGCGTAGCAGGGACTAACTACAATGAGCAGTTCTTC. This sequence encodes CASSVAGTNYNEQFF.

V is TRBV4-2 and J is TRBJ2-3; 13 positions agree with TRBD2. V was clipped by 1 base and J by 4 bases; unmatched bases: 2. This CDR3 comprises 16 residues. Per the germline V gene, CDR1 is LGHNA and CDR2 is YNFKEQ. This chain's CDR3 is CASSQGTSGSPDTQYF. CDR3 bases: TGTGCCAGCAGCCAAGGGACTAGCGGGAGCCCAGATACGCAGTATTTT.

V is TRBV28 and J is TRBJ2-7; 9 nucleotides agree with TRBD1. The V gene end was trimmed by 5 bases and the J gene end by 3 bases; junction bases not matched to a gene: 8. There are 15 residues in the CDR3. Germline V gives CDR1 MDHEN, CDR2 SYDVKM. This CDR3 reads CASSKTGTGNYEQYF. The CDR3 nucleotides are TGTGCCAGCAGTAAAACCGGGACAGGGAACTACGAGCAGTACTTC.

The V call is TRBV7-9, the J call TRBJ1-2; D is unresolved. Germline values: CDR1 SEHNR, CDR2 FQNEAQ (reference sequence). This CDR3 has 15 residues. V was trimmed by 1 base and J by 0 bases, leaving 9 bases between them. The CDR3 protein is CASSLGLGTNYGYTF. As DNA, the CDR3 is TGTGCCAGCAGCTTAGGGTTGGGGACTAACTATGGCTACACCTTC.

The table lists this clone with a count of one. A junction boundary mismatches the germline segment, possibly from a read error. The chain uses TRBV12-5 and TRBJ1-2; the D is unclear. The CDR3 spans 14 residues. CDR1 is LGHNT, CDR2 FRNRAP, per germline. CDR3 sequence: CASGLPTNHYRYTF. The CDR3 DNA reads as TGTGCTAGTGGTTTGCCGACCAACCACTATCGCTACACCTTC.

V gene TRBV7-6 combines with J gene TRBJ2-7; the D gene is possibly TRBD2 (5 bases). Trimming stripped 1 base from V and 6 bases from J, with 13 bases between. The CDR3 covers 14 residues. Germline V lookup: CDR1 SGHVS, CDR2 FNYEAQ. The CDR3 reads CASSLVEVGAEQYF. The CDR3 DNA is TGTGCCAGCAGCTTAGTGGAGGTGGGCGCCGAGCAGTACTTC.

This chain links TRBV7-8 with TRBJ1-2; 7 nucleotides match TRBD1. There are 14 residues in the CDR3. V lost 2 bases, J lost 6 bases, and 6 bases stayed unmatched. CDR1 is SGHVS, CDR2 FQNEAQ, per germline. CDR3 protein: CASSLSWDSHGYTF. As DNA, the CDR3 is TGTGCCAGCAGCTTATCATGGGACAGTCATGGCTACACCTTC.

The chain combines TRBV30 with TRBJ2-7, with D possibly TRBD1 on 5 matching bases. Germline V lookup: CDR1 GTSNPN, CDR2 SVGIG (reference sequence). The V gene lost 2 bases and the J gene lost 3 bases, with 11 bases spanning the gap. The CDR3 contains 13 residues. Here the CDR3 DNA reads TGTGCCTGGAGTCCAGGGCATTTCTACGAGCAGTACTTC. Translation: CAWSPGHFYEQYF.

The chain links TRBV23-1 to TRBJ2-7; D might be TRBD1 or TRBD2, each matching 5 bases. TRBV23-1 is sorted into the ORF group, with uncertain function. Between the trimmed V and J ends, which lost 0 bases and 5 bases, there was a span of 14 bases. CDR3 length: 15 residues. The CDR3 is CASSQSRPGPHEQYF. In nucleotides, the CDR3 is TGCGCCAGCAGTCAATCGCGACCGGGGCCACACGAGCAGTACTTC.

This sequence joins TRBV7-3 and TRBJ2-3, with 8 bases matching TRBD2. From germline, CDR1 is SGHTA and CDR2 FQGTGA. The CDR3 loop spans 16 amino acids. Germline trimming cut 1 base from V and 3 bases from J; bases unmatched to any gene: 6. In DNA, the CDR3 is TGTGCCAGCAGCTTAAGGGGCGGGAGGTCGACAGATACGCAGTATTTT. Translation: CASSLRGGRSTDTQYF.

The chain employs TRBV29-1 and TRBJ2-5, with 7 bases lining up with TRBD1. V lost 4 bases to trimming and J lost 4 bases; unmatched junction nucleotides: 9. The germline CDR1 and CDR2 sequences are SQVTM and ANQGSEA. CDR3 size: 14 residues. The CDR3 is CSVAQQGRTETQYF. The CDR3, as DNA: TGCAGCGTTGCACAACAGGGGCGGACAGAGACCCAGTACTTC.

The chain joins TRBV21-1 to TRBJ1-5. TRBV21-1 is assigned pseudogene status. The CDR3 spans 15 residues. The CDR3 DNA is TGTGCCAGCAGCAAAGTTCGGCAGCCCAATCAGCCCCAGCATTTT. Its protein is CASSKVRQPNQPQHF.